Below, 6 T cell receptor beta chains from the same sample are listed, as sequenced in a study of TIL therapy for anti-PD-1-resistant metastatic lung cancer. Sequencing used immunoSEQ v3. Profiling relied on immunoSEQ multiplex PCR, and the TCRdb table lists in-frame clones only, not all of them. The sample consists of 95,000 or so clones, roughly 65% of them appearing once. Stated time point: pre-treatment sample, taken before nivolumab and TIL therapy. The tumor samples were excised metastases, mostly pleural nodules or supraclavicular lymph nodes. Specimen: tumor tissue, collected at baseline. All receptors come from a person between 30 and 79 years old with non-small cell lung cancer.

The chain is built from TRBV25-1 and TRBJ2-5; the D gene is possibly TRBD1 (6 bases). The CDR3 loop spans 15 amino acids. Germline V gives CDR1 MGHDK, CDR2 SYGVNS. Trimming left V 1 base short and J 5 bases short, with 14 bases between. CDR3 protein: CASSESGGPRETQYF. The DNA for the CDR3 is TGTGCCAGCAGTGAATCTGGGGGCCCCCGGGAGACCCAGTACTTC.

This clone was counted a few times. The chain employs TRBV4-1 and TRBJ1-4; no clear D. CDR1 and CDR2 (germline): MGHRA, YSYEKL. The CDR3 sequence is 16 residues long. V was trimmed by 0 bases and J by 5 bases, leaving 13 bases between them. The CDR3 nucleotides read TGCGCCAGCAGCCAAGATGCCAGCAAGGAGAATGAAAAACTGTTTTTT. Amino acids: CASSQDASKENEKLFF.

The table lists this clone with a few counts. CDR3: CATSSPGQANTEAFF. The CDR3 coding sequence is TGTGCCACCAGCAGTCCGGGGCAGGCGAACACTGAAGCTTTCTTT. This chain uses TRBV15 with TRBJ1-1; weak D call: TRBD1 (5 bases). CDR1 LNHNV and CDR2 YYDKDF come from the germline V gene (reference sequence). V lost 3 bases to trimming and J lost 1 base, with 12 bases between them. This CDR3 spans 15 amino acids.

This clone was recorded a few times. CDR3 bases: TGTGCCAGCAGCTTAGTTCCAGGGCCACTCTACGAGCAGTACTTC. Translation: CASSLVPGPLYEQYF. The V call is TRBV11-3, the J call TRBJ2-7, with D maybe TRBD1 (5 bases). Trimming shortened V by 1 base and J by 3 bases, and 13 bases separated the two germline ends. Looked up from germline, CDR1 is SGHNT and CDR2 is YENEEA. CDR3 size: 15 residues. Combining the CDR3 with reference TRBV11-3 and TRBJ2-7 gives the whole variable domain EAGVVQSPRYKIIEKKQPVAFWCNPISGHNTLYWYLQNLGQGPELLIRYENEEAVDDSQLPKDRFSAERLKGVDSTLKIQPAELGDSAVYLCASSLVPGPLYEQYFGPGTRLTVT.

As DNA, the CDR3 is TGTGCCAGCAGCCCCCTAACGGGGGGCCCTAGCACAGATACGCAGTATTTT. Its translation is CASSPLTGGPSTDTQYF. The chain couples TRBV14 to TRBJ2-3; weak D call: TRBD2 (7 bases). The V gene's germline CDR1 is SGHDN and CDR2 FVKESK. Trimming removed 4 bases from V and 0 bases from J, with 17 bases in between. The CDR3 runs 17 residues.

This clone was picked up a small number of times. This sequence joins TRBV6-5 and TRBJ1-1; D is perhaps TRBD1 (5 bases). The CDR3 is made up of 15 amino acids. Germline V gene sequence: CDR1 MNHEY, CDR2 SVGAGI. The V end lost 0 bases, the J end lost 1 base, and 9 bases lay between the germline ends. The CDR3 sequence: CASSYSRQQNTEAFF. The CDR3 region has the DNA TGTGCCAGCAGTTACTCCAGACAGCAGAACACTGAAGCTTTCTTT.